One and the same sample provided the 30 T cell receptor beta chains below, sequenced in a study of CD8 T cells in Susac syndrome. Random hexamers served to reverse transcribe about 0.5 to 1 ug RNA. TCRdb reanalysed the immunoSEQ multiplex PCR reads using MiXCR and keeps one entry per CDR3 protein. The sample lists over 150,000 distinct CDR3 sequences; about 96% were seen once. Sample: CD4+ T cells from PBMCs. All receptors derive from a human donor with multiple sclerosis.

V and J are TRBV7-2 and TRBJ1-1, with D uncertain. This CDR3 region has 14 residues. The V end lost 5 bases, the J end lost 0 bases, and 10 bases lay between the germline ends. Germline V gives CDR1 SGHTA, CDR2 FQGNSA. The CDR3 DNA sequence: TGTGCCAGCAGCCTCCAACAGATGAACACTGAAGCTTTCTTT. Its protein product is CASSLQQMNTEAFF.

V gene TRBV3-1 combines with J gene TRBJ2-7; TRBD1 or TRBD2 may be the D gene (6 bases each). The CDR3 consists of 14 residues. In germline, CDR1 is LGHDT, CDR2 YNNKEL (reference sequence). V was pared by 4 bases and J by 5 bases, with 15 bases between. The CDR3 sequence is CASSPLTGGHEQYF. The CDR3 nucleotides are TGTGCCAGCAGCCCCCTAACTGGGGGGCACGAGCAGTACTTC.

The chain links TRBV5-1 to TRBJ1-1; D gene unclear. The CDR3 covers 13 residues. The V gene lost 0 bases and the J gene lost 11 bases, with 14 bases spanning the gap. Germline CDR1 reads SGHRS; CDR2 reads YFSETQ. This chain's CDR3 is CASSLASTSDAFF. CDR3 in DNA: TGCGCCAGCAGCTTGGCCTCCACGAGCGACGCTTTCTTT.

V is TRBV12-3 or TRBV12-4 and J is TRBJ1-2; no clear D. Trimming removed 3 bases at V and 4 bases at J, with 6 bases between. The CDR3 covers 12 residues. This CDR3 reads CASSFPFYGYTF. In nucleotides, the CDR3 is TGTGCCAGCAGTTTTCCATTCTATGGCTACACCTTC.

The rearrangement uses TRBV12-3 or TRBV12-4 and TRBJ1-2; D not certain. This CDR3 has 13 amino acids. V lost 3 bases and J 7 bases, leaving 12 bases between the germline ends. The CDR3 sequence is CASSFRRMSGYTF. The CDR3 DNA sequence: TGTGCCAGCAGTTTCCGACGGATGAGTGGCTACACCTTC.

CDR3 nucleotide sequence: TGCAGTGCTACTTTTCCCATCCTATATGGGACAGATACGCAGTATTTT. This translates into CSATFPILYGTDTQYF. The chain recombines TRBV20-1 with TRBJ2-3, with no clear D. Germline CDR1 DFQATT, CDR2 SNEGSKA (reference sequence). Between the trimmed V and J ends, which lost 4 bases and 3 bases, there was a span of 20 bases. The CDR3 loop spans 16 amino acids.

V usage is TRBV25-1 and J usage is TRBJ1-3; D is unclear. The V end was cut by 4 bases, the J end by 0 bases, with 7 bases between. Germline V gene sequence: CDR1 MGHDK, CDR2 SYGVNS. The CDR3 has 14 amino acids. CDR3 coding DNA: TGTGCCAGCAGTGGTATGAACTCTGGAAACACCATATATTTT. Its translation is CASSGMNSGNTIYF.

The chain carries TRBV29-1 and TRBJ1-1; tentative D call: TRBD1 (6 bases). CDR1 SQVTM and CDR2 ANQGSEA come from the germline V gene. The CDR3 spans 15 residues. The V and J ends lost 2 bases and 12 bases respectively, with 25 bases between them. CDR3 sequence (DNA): TGCAGCGTTGAACCCCGACAGGTCCTCCCGAGGAAGACTTTCTTT. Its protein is CSVEPRQVLPRKTFF.

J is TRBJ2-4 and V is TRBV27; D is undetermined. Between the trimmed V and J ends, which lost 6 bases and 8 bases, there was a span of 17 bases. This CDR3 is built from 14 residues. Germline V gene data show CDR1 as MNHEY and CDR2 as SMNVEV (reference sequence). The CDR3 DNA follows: TGTGCCAGCAGCCCGATAGTTACTGGGGACATTCAGTACTTC. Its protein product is CASSPIVTGDIQYF.

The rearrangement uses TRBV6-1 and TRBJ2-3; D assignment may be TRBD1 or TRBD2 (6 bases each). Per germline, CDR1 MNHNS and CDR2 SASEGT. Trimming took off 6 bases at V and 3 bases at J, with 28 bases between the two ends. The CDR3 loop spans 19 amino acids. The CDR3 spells CASRRAGGGPEALTDTQYF. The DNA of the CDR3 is TGTGCCAGCAGACGGGCTGGAGGGGGACCCGAGGCCCTGACAGATACGCAGTATTTT.

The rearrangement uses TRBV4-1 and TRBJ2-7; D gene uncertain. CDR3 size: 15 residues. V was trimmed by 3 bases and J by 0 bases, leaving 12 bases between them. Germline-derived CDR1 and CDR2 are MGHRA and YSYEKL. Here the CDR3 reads CASSQGTHSSYEQYF. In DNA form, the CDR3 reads TGCGCCAGCAGCCAGGGAACCCATTCCTCCTACGAGCAGTACTTC.

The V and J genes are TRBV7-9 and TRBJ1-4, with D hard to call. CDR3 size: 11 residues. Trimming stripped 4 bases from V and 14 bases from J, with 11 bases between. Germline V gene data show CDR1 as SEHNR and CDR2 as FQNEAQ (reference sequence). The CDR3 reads CASSSLDKLFF. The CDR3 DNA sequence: TGTGCCAGCAGCTCCCTAGACAAGCTGTTTTTT.

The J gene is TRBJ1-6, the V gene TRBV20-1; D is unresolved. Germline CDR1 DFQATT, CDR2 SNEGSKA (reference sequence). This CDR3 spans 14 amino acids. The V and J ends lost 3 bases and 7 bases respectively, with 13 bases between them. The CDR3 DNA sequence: TGCAGTGCTAGCAAAGGGAATAGGAATTCACCCCTCCACTTT. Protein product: CSASKGNRNSPLHF.

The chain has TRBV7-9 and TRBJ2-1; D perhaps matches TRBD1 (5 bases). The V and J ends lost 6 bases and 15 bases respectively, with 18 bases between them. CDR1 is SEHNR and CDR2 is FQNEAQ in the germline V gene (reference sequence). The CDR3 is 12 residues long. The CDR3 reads CASRPWTSPRFF. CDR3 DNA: TGTGCCAGCAGACCTTGGACATCTCCCCGGTTCTTC.

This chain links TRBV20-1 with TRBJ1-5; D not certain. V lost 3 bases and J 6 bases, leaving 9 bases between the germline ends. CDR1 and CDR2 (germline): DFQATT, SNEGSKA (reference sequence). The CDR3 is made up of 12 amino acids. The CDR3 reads CSASREGQPQHF. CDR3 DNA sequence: TGCAGTGCTAGTAGGGAGGGTCAGCCCCAGCATTTT.

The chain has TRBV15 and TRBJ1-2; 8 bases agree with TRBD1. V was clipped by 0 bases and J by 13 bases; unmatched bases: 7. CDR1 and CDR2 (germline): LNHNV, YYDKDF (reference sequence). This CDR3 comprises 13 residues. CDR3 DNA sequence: TGTGCCACCAGCAGAGAGGGACAGGCCCCTCTCACCTTC. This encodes CATSREGQAPLTF.

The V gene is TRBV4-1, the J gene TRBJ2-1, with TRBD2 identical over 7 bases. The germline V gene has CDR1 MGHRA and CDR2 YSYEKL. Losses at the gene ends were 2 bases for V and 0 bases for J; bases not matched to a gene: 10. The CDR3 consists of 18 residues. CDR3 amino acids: CASSQNSGGGSSYNEQFF. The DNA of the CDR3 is TGCGCCAGCAGCCAAAATTCCGGCGGCGGGAGCTCCTACAATGAGCAGTTCTTC.

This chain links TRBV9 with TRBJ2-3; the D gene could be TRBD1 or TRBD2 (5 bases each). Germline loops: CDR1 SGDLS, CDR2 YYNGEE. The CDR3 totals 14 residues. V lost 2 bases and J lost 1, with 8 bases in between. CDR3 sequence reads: CASSVKGRTDTQYF. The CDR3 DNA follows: TGTGCCAGCAGCGTGAAGGGACGCACAGATACGCAGTATTTT.

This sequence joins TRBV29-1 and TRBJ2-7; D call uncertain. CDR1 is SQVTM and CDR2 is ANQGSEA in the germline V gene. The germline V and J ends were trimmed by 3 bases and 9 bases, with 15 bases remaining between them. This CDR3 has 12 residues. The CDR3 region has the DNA TGCAGCGTTGAGACGACCGGAGTTAGGCAGTACTTC. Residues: CSVETTGVRQYF.

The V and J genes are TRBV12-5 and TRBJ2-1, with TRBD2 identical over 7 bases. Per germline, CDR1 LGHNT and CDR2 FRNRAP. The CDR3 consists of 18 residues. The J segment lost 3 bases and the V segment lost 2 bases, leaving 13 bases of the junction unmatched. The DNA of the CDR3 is TGTGCTAGTGGTTTGCCCCCCGGGTGGCGGGAGAACTACAATGAGCAGTTCTTC. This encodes CASGLPPGWRENYNEQFF.

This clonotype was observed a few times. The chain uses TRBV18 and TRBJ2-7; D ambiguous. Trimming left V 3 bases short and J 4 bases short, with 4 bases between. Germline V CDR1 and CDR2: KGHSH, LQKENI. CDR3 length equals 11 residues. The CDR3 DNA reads TGTGCCAGCTCACCTCAGTACGAGCAGTACTTC. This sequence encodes CASSPQYEQYF. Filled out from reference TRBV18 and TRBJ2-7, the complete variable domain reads NAGVMQNPRHLVRRRGQEARLRCSPMKGHSHVYWYRQLPEEGLKFMVYLQKENIIDESGMPKERFSAEFPKEGPSILRIQQVVRGDSAAYFCASSPQYEQYFGPGTRLTVT.

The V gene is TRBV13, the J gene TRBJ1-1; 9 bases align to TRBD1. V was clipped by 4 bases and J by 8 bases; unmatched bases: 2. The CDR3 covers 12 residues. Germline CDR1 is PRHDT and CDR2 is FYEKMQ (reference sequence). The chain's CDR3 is CASSSTGGEAFF. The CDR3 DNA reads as TGTGCCAGCAGCTCCACAGGGGGCGAAGCTTTCTTT.

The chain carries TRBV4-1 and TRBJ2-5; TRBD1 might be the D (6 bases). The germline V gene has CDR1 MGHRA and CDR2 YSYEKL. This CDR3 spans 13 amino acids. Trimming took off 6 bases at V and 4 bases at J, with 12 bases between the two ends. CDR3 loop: CASRNRERETQYF. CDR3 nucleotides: TGCGCCAGCAGAAACAGGGAGAGAGAGACCCAGTACTTC.

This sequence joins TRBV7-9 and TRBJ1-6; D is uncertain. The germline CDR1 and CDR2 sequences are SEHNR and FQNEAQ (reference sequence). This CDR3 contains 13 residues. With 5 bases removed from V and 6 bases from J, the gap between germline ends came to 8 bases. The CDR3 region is CASSGRLNSPLHF. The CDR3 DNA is TGTGCCAGCAGCGGAAGGCTTAATTCACCCCTCCACTTT.

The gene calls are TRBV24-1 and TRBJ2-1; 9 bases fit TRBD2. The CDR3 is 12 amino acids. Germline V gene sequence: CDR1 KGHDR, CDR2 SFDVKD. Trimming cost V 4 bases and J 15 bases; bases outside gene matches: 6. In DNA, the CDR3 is TGTGCCACCAGTGACCCCTCTAGCGGGACGTTCTTC. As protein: CATSDPSSGTFF.

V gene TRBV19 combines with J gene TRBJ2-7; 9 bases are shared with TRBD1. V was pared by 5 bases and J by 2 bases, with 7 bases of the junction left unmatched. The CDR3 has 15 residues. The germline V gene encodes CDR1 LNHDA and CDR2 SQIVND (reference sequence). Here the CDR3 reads CASSPDRDRAYEQYF. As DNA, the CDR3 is TGTGCCAGTAGTCCGGATAGGGACAGGGCCTACGAGCAGTACTTC.

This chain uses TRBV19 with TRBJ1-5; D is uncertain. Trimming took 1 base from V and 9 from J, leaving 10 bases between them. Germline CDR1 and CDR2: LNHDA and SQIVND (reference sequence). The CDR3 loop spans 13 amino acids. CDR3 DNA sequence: TGTGCCAGTAGTATAGGCAGAGCCTCGCCCCAGCATTTT. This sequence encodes CASSIGRASPQHF. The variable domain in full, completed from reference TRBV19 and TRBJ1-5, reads DGGITQSPKYLFRKEGQNVTLSCEQNLNHDAMYWYRQDPGQGLRLIYYSQIVNDFQKGDIAEGYSVSREKKESFPLTVTSAQKNPTAFYLCASSIGRASPQHFGDGTRLSIL.

CDR3 loop: CSFMSQSAEAFF. The CDR3 coding sequence is TGCAGCTTCATGAGTCAGTCCGCCGAAGCTTTCTTT. The chain combines TRBV29-1 with TRBJ1-1; no firm D call. Germline assignment: CDR1 SQVTM and CDR2 ANQGSEA. Trimming shortened V by 8 bases and J by 8 bases, and 18 bases separated the two germline ends. The CDR3 is 12 amino acids.

In nucleotides, the CDR3 is TGCAGCGTCCACTCTGGAAACACCATATATTTT. This encodes CSVHSGNTIYF. V and J are TRBV29-1 and TRBJ1-3, with D hard to call. Germline-derived CDR1 and CDR2 are SQVTM and ANQGSEA. This CDR3 spans 11 amino acids. Trimming cost V 6 bases and J 0 bases, with 3 bases left between them. Full variable domain (missing parts from reference TRBV29-1 and TRBJ1-3): SAVISQKPSRDICQRGTSLTIQCQVDSQVTMMFWYRQQPGQSLTLIATANQGSEATYESGFVIDKFPISRPNLTFSTLTVSNMSPEDSSIYLCSVHSGNTIYFGEGSWLTVV.

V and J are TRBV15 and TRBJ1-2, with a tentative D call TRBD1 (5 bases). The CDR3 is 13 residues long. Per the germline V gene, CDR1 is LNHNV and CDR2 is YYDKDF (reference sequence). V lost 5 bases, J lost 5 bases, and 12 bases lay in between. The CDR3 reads CATSSGAAYGYTF. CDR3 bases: TGTGCCACCAGCTCCGGGGCGGCGTATGGCTACACCTTC.